This is a list of T cell receptor beta chains from one sample in a study of blood T cell repertoires in COVID-19. Sequenced by immunoSEQ multiplex PCR; TCRdb stores in-frame clones only, minus some. This table has about 120,000 clones, 85% to 90% appearing once. Sequencing was performed on peripheral blood. These receptors all stem from a woman aged 45-59 years with acute or convalescent COVID-19. CDR3s include the opening cysteine and the closing phenylalanine or tryptophan. Fields, in order: J gene, V gene, clone size, D gene, CDR3 protein, CDR3 DNA. A D gene is named only where the DNA matches it firmly. For some rows the clone size is stated as once, few or many, or as a class when expanded; others skip it.

j_call: TRBJ1-1
v_call: TRBV11-2
clone_size: few
d_call: TRBD1
cdr3_aa: CASSRPGQGTGEAFF
cdr3_nt: TGTGCCAGCAGCCGACCCGGACAGGGGACGGGTGAAGCTTTCTTT

j_call: TRBJ1-6
v_call: TRBV3-1/TRBV3-2
clone_size: few
d_call: .
cdr3_aa: CASSQEADYSPLHF
cdr3_nt: TGTGCCAGCAGCCAAGAGGCAGATTATTCACCCCTCCACTTT

j_call: TRBJ1-1
v_call: TRBV14
clone_size: .
d_call: .
cdr3_aa: CASSRYRDTEAFF
cdr3_nt: TGTGCCAGCAGCCGATACAGGGACACTGAAGCTTTCTTT

j_call: TRBJ1-1
v_call: TRBV2
clone_size: once
d_call: .
cdr3_aa: CASSEAWEGNTEAFF
cdr3_nt: TGTGCCAGCAGTGAAGCGTGGGAGGGAAACACTGAAGCTTTCTTT

j_call: TRBJ1-2
v_call: TRBV28
clone_size: .
d_call: .
cdr3_aa: CASTDRYYGYTF
cdr3_nt: TGTGCCAGCACCGACAGGTACTATGGCTACACCTTC

j_call: TRBJ1-1
v_call: TRBV2
clone_size: .
d_call: .
cdr3_aa: CASSGRGTEAFF
cdr3_nt: TGTGCCAGCAGTGGGCGGGGAACTGAAGCTTTCTTT

j_call: TRBJ2-1
v_call: TRBV6-2/TRBV6-3
clone_size: .
d_call: .
cdr3_aa: CASSERAAGLNEQFF
cdr3_nt: TGTGCCAGCAGTGAGCGAGCTGCAGGGCTCAATGAGCAGTTCTTC

j_call: TRBJ2-1
v_call: TRBV28
clone_size: .
d_call: TRBD2
cdr3_aa: CASSSVGGGRANEQFF
cdr3_nt: TGTGCCAGCAGTTCCGTTGGGGGCGGGAGGGCCAATGAGCAGTTCTTC

j_call: TRBJ1-6
v_call: TRBV19
clone_size: once
d_call: .
cdr3_aa: CASSIWGLNSPLHF
cdr3_nt: TGTGCCAGTAGTATTTGGGGGCTGAATTCACCCCTCCACTTT

j_call: TRBJ1-1
v_call: TRBV7-6
clone_size: .
d_call: .
cdr3_aa: CASSSEPGRMNTEAFF
cdr3_nt: TGTGCCAGCAGCTCAGAGCCGGGGAGGATGAACACTGAAGCTTTCTTT

j_call: TRBJ2-7
v_call: TRBV3-1/TRBV3-2
clone_size: .
d_call: .
cdr3_aa: CASSQRGYEQYF
cdr3_nt: TGTGCCAGCAGCCAGAGAGGCTACGAGCAGTACTTC

j_call: TRBJ1-2
v_call: TRBV18
clone_size: .
d_call: .
cdr3_aa: CASSPGRQEVGYTF
cdr3_nt: TGTGCCAGCTCACCAGGACGACAGGAGGTTGGCTACACCTTC

j_call: TRBJ1-1
v_call: TRBV10-3
clone_size: .
d_call: .
cdr3_aa: CAISDKGGTEAFF
cdr3_nt: TGTGCCATCAGTGATAAGGGAGGCACTGAAGCTTTCTTT

j_call: TRBJ1-4
v_call: TRBV4-3
clone_size: .
d_call: .
cdr3_aa: CASSRLLGDEKLFF
cdr3_nt: TGCGCCAGCAGCCGACTTCTAGGTGATGAAAAACTGTTTTTT

j_call: TRBJ2-7
v_call: TRBV28
clone_size: once
d_call: .
cdr3_aa: CASSSTGLRGYEQYF
cdr3_nt: TGTGCCAGCAGTTCAACGGGACTCCGGGGCTACGAGCAGTACTTC

j_call: TRBJ1-3
v_call: TRBV4-3
clone_size: .
d_call: .
cdr3_aa: CASSPTTGSSGNTIYF
cdr3_nt: TGCGCCAGCAGCCCTACGACAGGCAGCTCTGGAAACACCATATATTTT

j_call: TRBJ2-1
v_call: TRBV19
clone_size: .
d_call: .
cdr3_aa: CASSPRRGNEQFF
cdr3_nt: TGTGCCAGTAGTCCTCGACGGGGCAATGAGCAGTTCTTC

j_call: TRBJ1-2
v_call: TRBV19
clone_size: .
d_call: .
cdr3_aa: CASSNGQKANYGYTF
cdr3_nt: TGTGCCAGTAGTAATGGACAGAAAGCTAACTATGGCTACACCTTC

j_call: TRBJ2-5
v_call: TRBV7-8
clone_size: .
d_call: TRBD1
cdr3_aa: CASSQGTGGTQYF
cdr3_nt: TGTGCCAGCAGCCAAGGGACAGGGGGGACCCAGTACTTC

j_call: TRBJ1-4
v_call: TRBV30
clone_size: .
d_call: .
cdr3_aa: CAWAVGSEKLFF
cdr3_nt: TGTGCCTGGGCGGTGGGGAGCGAAAAACTGTTTTTT

j_call: TRBJ1-6
v_call: TRBV2
clone_size: .
d_call: TRBD1
cdr3_aa: CASSVEQGRSSPLHF
cdr3_nt: TGTGCCAGCAGTGTGGAACAGGGGCGAAGTTCACCCCTCCACTTT

j_call: TRBJ2-1
v_call: TRBV6-2/TRBV6-3
clone_size: .
d_call: .
cdr3_aa: CASSYSIADSSYNEQFF
cdr3_nt: TGTGCCAGCAGTTACTCGATAGCGGATAGCTCCTACAATGAGCAGTTCTTC

j_call: TRBJ1-3
v_call: TRBV16
clone_size: .
d_call: .
cdr3_aa: CASSQLGARGNTIYF
cdr3_nt: TGTGCCAGCAGCCAACTTGGGGCGCGGGGAAACACCATATATTTT

j_call: TRBJ2-1
v_call: TRBV19
clone_size: .
d_call: TRBD1
cdr3_aa: CASTGERNEQFF
cdr3_nt: TGTGCCAGCACAGGGGAGAGGAATGAGCAGTTCTTC

j_call: TRBJ1-1
v_call: TRBV7-9
clone_size: .
d_call: TRBD1
cdr3_aa: CASRRTGVGTEAFF
cdr3_nt: TGTGCCAGCAGACGGACAGGGGTGGGCACTGAAGCTTTCTTT

j_call: TRBJ1-5
v_call: TRBV18
clone_size: .
d_call: TRBD1
cdr3_aa: CASSPDRVNQPQHF
cdr3_nt: TGTGCCAGCTCACCGGACAGGGTCAATCAGCCCCAGCATTTT

j_call: TRBJ2-7
v_call: TRBV4-1
clone_size: .
d_call: .
cdr3_aa: CASSQETLSEQYF
cdr3_nt: TGCGCCAGCAGCCAAGAGACTCTCTCCGAGCAGTACTTC

j_call: TRBJ1-1
v_call: TRBV2
clone_size: .
d_call: TRBD1
cdr3_aa: CASSGLTGSGAFF
cdr3_nt: TGTGCCAGCAGTGGCCTGACAGGGTCTGGGGCTTTCTTT

j_call: TRBJ2-7
v_call: TRBV4-1
clone_size: once
d_call: .
cdr3_aa: CASSKPDYEQYF
cdr3_nt: TGCGCCAGCAGCAAGCCCGACTACGAGCAGTACTTC

j_call: TRBJ1-4
v_call: TRBV6-6
clone_size: .
d_call: TRBD1
cdr3_aa: CASNSGQGISEKLFF
cdr3_nt: TGTGCCAGCAACTCCGGACAGGGTATTTCGGAAAAACTGTTTTTT

j_call: TRBJ2-7
v_call: TRBV9
clone_size: .
d_call: TRBD1
cdr3_aa: CASSVGQGPSYEQYF
cdr3_nt: TGTGCCAGCAGCGTAGGACAGGGGCCCTCCTACGAGCAGTACTTC

j_call: TRBJ2-2
v_call: TRBV24-1
clone_size: .
d_call: .
cdr3_aa: CATSTGKSFANTGELFF
cdr3_nt: TGTGCCACCAGTACGGGAAAGTCCTTCGCGAACACCGGGGAGCTGTTTTTT

j_call: TRBJ1-1
v_call: TRBV10-2
clone_size: .
d_call: .
cdr3_aa: CASSETAGPAFF
cdr3_nt: TGCGCCAGCAGTGAAACAGCTGGGCCAGCTTTCTTT

j_call: TRBJ1-2
v_call: TRBV3-1/TRBV3-2
clone_size: .
d_call: .
cdr3_aa: CASSQGAAGYTF
cdr3_nt: TGTGCCAGCAGCCAAGGGGCAGCTGGCTACACCTTC

j_call: TRBJ2-5
v_call: TRBV18
clone_size: .
d_call: TRBD2
cdr3_aa: CASSRTTRTSGRETQYF
cdr3_nt: TGTGCCAGCTCTCGAACTACACGGACTAGCGGGCGAGAGACCCAGTACTTC

j_call: TRBJ1-5
v_call: TRBV2
clone_size: once
d_call: TRBD1
cdr3_aa: CASTKQGGSNQPQHF
cdr3_nt: TGTGCCAGCACTAAACAGGGGGGGAGTAATCAGCCCCAGCATTTT

j_call: TRBJ1-4
v_call: TRBV9
clone_size: .
d_call: .
cdr3_aa: CASSVGQNEKLFF
cdr3_nt: TGTGCCAGCAGCGTCGGACAGAATGAAAAACTGTTTTTT

j_call: TRBJ2-1
v_call: TRBV7-9
clone_size: .
d_call: TRBD2
cdr3_aa: CASSLARSSGAYNEQFF
cdr3_nt: TGTGCCAGCAGCTTAGCGCGGTCGAGCGGGGCCTACAATGAGCAGTTCTTC

j_call: TRBJ2-5
v_call: TRBV15
clone_size: once
d_call: .
cdr3_aa: CATSRREYQETQYF
cdr3_nt: TGTGCCACCAGCAGACGGGAGTACCAAGAGACCCAGTACTTC

j_call: TRBJ1-5
v_call: TRBV19
clone_size: .
d_call: .
cdr3_aa: CATLLTVNSNQPQHF
cdr3_nt: TGTGCCACCCTACTGACAGTGAATAGCAATCAGCCCCAGCATTTT

j_call: TRBJ2-5
v_call: TRBV19
clone_size: .
d_call: .
cdr3_aa: CASRDTNWETQYF
cdr3_nt: TGTGCCAGTAGGGACACGAACTGGGAGACCCAGTACTTC

j_call: TRBJ2-2
v_call: TRBV30
clone_size: .
d_call: TRBD1
cdr3_aa: CAWSPKTGKGGELFF
cdr3_nt: TGTGCCTGGAGTCCGAAGACAGGGAAAGGCGGGGAGCTGTTTTTT

j_call: TRBJ1-5
v_call: TRBV2
clone_size: .
d_call: TRBD1
cdr3_aa: CASSQQGVRQPQHF
cdr3_nt: TGTGCCAGCTCCCAACAGGGGGTACGACAGCCCCAGCATTTT

j_call: TRBJ1-2
v_call: TRBV28
clone_size: .
d_call: TRBD1
cdr3_aa: CASRDTDRVYGYTF
cdr3_nt: TGTGCCAGCAGAGATACCGACAGGGTCTATGGCTACACCTTC

j_call: TRBJ1-1
v_call: TRBV5-4
clone_size: .
d_call: TRBD1
cdr3_aa: CASGTGTGRNTEAFF
cdr3_nt: TGTGCCAGCGGCACCGGGACAGGGCGGAACACTGAAGCTTTCTTT

j_call: TRBJ1-2
v_call: TRBV9
clone_size: .
d_call: TRBD1
cdr3_aa: CASSPDRAVYGYTF
cdr3_nt: TGTGCCAGCAGCCCTGACAGGGCGGTCTATGGCTACACCTTC

j_call: TRBJ2-3
v_call: TRBV6-4
clone_size: .
d_call: .
cdr3_aa: CASRTASTDTQYF
cdr3_nt: TGTGCCAGTAGGACAGCTAGCACAGATACGCAGTATTTT

j_call: TRBJ2-7
v_call: TRBV4-1
clone_size: .
d_call: TRBD2
cdr3_aa: CASSQAGGSAGGSVEQYF
cdr3_nt: TGCGCCAGCAGCCAGGCCGGGGGGAGTGCAGGCGGCTCGGTGGAGCAGTACTTC

j_call: TRBJ2-7
v_call: TRBV28
clone_size: .
d_call: TRBD1
cdr3_aa: CASTPTGTGTSYEQYF
cdr3_nt: TGTGCCAGCACTCCTACCGGGACAGGGACTTCCTACGAGCAGTACTTC

j_call: TRBJ1-5
v_call: TRBV27
clone_size: .
d_call: .
cdr3_aa: CASSKSSNQPQHF
cdr3_nt: TGTGCCAGCAGTAAATCAAGCAATCAGCCCCAGCATTTT